This entry lists 21 T cell receptor beta chains sequenced from one sample in a study of T cells in Graves' hyperthyroidism and ophthalmopathy. Amplified regions were TCR beta CDR3 sequences from RNA transcripts. The HTBI primer set drove a first-round RT-PCR of the TCR CDR3. TCRdb processed the multiplex PCR reads anew with MiXCR; each CDR3 protein has one entry. Here the sample spans approximately 570,000 distinct CDR3 sequences, 20% being singletons. The sequencing sample was made of blood. The receptors here all came from a man between 35 and 55 years old with Graves' ophthalmopathy.

The V gene is TRBV27, the J gene TRBJ2-1; 8 nucleotides line up with TRBD2. V was pared by 2 bases and J by 4 bases, with 7 bases of the junction left unmatched. This CDR3 has 16 amino acids. Germline V gene lookup returns CDR1 MNHEY and CDR2 SMNVEV (reference sequence). CDR3 sequence reads: CASSLRLRGVYNEQFF. DNA for the CDR3: TGTGCCAGCAGTTTAAGACTGCGGGGGGTGTACAATGAGCAGTTCTTC.

The chain uses TRBV6-1 and TRBJ2-1; weak D call: TRBD1 (6 bases). The V end was cut by 6 bases, the J end by 8 bases, with 14 bases between. Germline CDR1 is MNHNS and CDR2 is SASEGT. The CDR3 spans 13 residues. CDR3 DNA: TGTGCCAGCAGCGTAACAGGGTATGATGAGCAGTTCTTC. Translated, it gives CASSVTGYDEQFF.

About this clonotype itself: One end of the junction fails to match germline, which may point to a read error. The rearrangement joins TRBV30 to TRBJ2-2; D may correspond to TRBD1 or TRBD2 (5 bases each). Germline V gene data show CDR1 as GTSNPN and CDR2 as SVGIG (reference sequence). There are 11 residues in the CDR3. CDR3 sequence (DNA): TGTGCCTGGAGGTCCGATGGGGGGCTGTTTTTT. This gives the protein CAWRSDGGLFF. The full variable domain, rest sourced from reference TRBV30 and TRBJ2-2, is SQTIHQWPATLVQPVGSPLSLECTVEGTSNPNLYWYRQAAGRGLQLLFYSVGIGQISSEVPQNLSASRPQDRQFILSSKKLLLSDSGFYLCAWRSDGGLFFGEGSRLTVL.

This clonotype was counted at least ten times. The chain couples TRBV3-1 to TRBJ1-1; D perhaps matches TRBD1 (5 bases). CDR1 LGHDT and CDR2 YNNKEL come from the germline V gene (reference sequence). The V and J ends lost 1 base and 3 bases respectively, with 12 bases between them. This CDR3 spans 15 amino acids. CDR3 in DNA: TGTGCCAGCAGCCAAGTGTCCCAGGGAGACACTGAAGCTTTCTTT. It translates to CASSQVSQGDTEAFF.

This clonotype was seen only once. The chain is built from TRBV6-1 and TRBJ2-7, with 10 bases lining up with TRBD1. Trimming at V came to 5 bases and at J to 3 bases, leaving 7 bases not matched to a gene. Per germline, CDR1 MNHNS and CDR2 SASEGT. This CDR3 spans 15 amino acids. The CDR3 DNA reads TGTGCCAGCAGTCGATCCGGGACAGGGGTCTACGAGCAGTACTTC. Translating it yields CASSRSGTGVYEQYF.

This clonotype turned up a few times. The rearrangement joins TRBV5-1 to TRBJ2-7; D possibly corresponds to TRBD1 (5 bases). Germline assignment: CDR1 SGHRS and CDR2 YFSETQ. The CDR3 consists of 13 residues. Trimming took 0 bases from V and 6 from J, leaving 10 bases between them. The CDR3 protein is CASSLALQGEQYF. CDR3 bases: TGCGCCAGCAGCTTGGCCCTCCAGGGCGAGCAGTACTTC. Looking up the rest from reference TRBV5-1 and TRBJ2-7 gives the full variable domain: KAGVTQTPRYLIKTRGQQVTLSCSPISGHRSVSWYQQTPGQGLQFLFEYFSETQRNKGNFPGRFSGRQFSNSRSEMNVSTLELGDSALYLCASSLALQGEQYFGPGTRLTVT.

The chain uses TRBV13 and TRBJ2-5; 9 positions match TRBD1. Germline loops: CDR1 PRHDT, CDR2 FYEKMQ (reference sequence). This CDR3 has 17 residues. V shed 1 base, J shed 9 bases, and the junction held 15 bases outside the gene matches. The CDR3 protein is CASSLEGAGQGLWAQYF. As DNA, the CDR3 is TGTGCCAGCAGCTTAGAGGGCGCGGGACAGGGACTATGGGCCCAGTACTTC.

This clonotype has just a few counts. The gene calls are TRBV19 and TRBJ1-1; TRBD1 matches 10 bases. Germline V CDR1 and CDR2: LNHDA, SQIVND (reference sequence). V shed 9 bases and J 2 bases; nucleotides not matched to a gene: 15. The CDR3 has 17 amino acids. The CDR3 DNA sequence: TGTGCCAGCCTCCAAGGTCCCGGGACAGGGGTTAACACTGAAGCTTTCTTT. This sequence encodes CASLQGPGTGVNTEAFF.

There are a few counts of this clonotype. The chain joins TRBV5-5 to TRBJ1-5; D is uncertain. The germline gives CDR1 SGHKS, CDR2 YYEKEE (reference sequence). This CDR3 comprises 14 residues. V lost 2 bases and J lost 3, with 9 bases in between. The CDR3 region is CASSFGQANQPQHF. DNA of the CDR3: TGTGCCAGCAGCTTTGGGCAGGCCAATCAGCCCCAGCATTTT.

This clonotype showed up just a few times. V is TRBV7-3 and J is TRBJ1-1; 9 bases agree with TRBD1. Germline V gene data show CDR1 as SGHTA and CDR2 as FQGTGA. This CDR3 spans 13 amino acids. V shed 5 bases, J shed 4 bases, and the junction held 2 bases outside the gene matches. The CDR3 nucleotides read TGTGCCAGCAGCCGGACAGGGGCCACTGAAGCTTTCTTT. It specifies CASSRTGATEAFF.

This clonotype occurred many times. The chain recombines TRBV28 with TRBJ2-1; 12 positions agree with TRBD2. The CDR3 spans 15 residues. Germline V gene sequence: CDR1 MDHEN, CDR2 SYDVKM. V lost 5 bases and J lost 7; bases outside the gene matches: 6. The CDR3 DNA reads as TGTGCCAGCAGTCACACTAGCGGGAGGCTTAATGAGCAGTTCTTC. This codes for CASSHTSGRLNEQFF. Together with reference TRBV28 and TRBJ2-1, the CDR3 gives the full variable domain: DVKVTQSSRYLVKRTGEKVFLECVQDMDHENMFWYRQDPGLGLRLIYFSYDVKMKEKGDIPEGYSVSREKKERFSLILESASTNQTSMYLCASSHTSGRLNEQFFGPGTRLTVL.

V is TRBV6-2 or TRBV6-3 and J is TRBJ2-7; possible D gene TRBD2, 6 bases. There are 13 residues in the CDR3. CDR1 MNHEY and CDR2 SVGEGT come from the germline V gene. With 6 bases removed from V and 6 bases from J, the gap between germline ends came to 15 bases. The chain's CDR3 is CASRGPGRSEQYF. DNA of the CDR3: TGTGCCAGCAGGGGACCTGGGAGGAGCGAGCAGTACTTC.

CDR3 coding DNA: TGTGCCACCAGCAGAGATAGGGACAGGGCCTATGGCTACACCTTC. Translating it yields CATSRDRDRAYGYTF. V is TRBV15 and J is TRBJ1-2; 9 positions match TRBD1. The CDR3 covers 15 residues. Germline lookup yields CDR1 LNHNV and CDR2 YYDKDF (reference sequence). V shed 0 bases and J 4 bases; nucleotides not matched to a gene: 3.

In its sample, this clonotype was seen a few times. The genes are TRBV3-1 and TRBJ1-1, with D hard to call. The CDR3 totals 12 residues. Looked up from germline, CDR1 is LGHDT and CDR2 is YNNKEL (reference sequence). V gave up 7 bases and J gave up 4 bases, with 10 bases separating them. Here the CDR3 DNA reads TGTGCCAGCACTAAAGAAGGCACTGAAGCTTTCTTT. It specifies CASTKEGTEAFF.

This clonotype turned up a few times. This rearrangement joins TRBV30 to TRBJ1-5; the D gene is possibly TRBD1 (6 bases). The CDR3 runs to 13 residues. CDR1 and CDR2 (germline): GTSNPN, SVGIG (reference sequence). The germline V and J ends were trimmed by 2 bases and 3 bases, with 8 bases remaining between them. In DNA form, the CDR3 reads TGTGCCTGGAGTCAGGGGCCCAATCAGCCCCAGCATTTT. Amino acids: CAWSQGPNQPQHF.

There are a few counts of this clonotype. This chain joins TRBV28 and TRBJ2-3, with D tentatively TRBD1 or TRBD2 (6 bases each). Germline V lookup: CDR1 MDHEN, CDR2 SYDVKM. Trimming shortened V by 3 bases and J by 4 bases, and 26 bases separated the two germline ends. This CDR3 region has 19 residues. CDR3 sequence: CASSLYVPRGQGESDTQYF. In DNA, the CDR3 is TGTGCCAGCAGTTTGTACGTCCCCCGGGGGCAGGGCGAGTCAGATACGCAGTATTTT. Supplemented by reference TRBV28 and TRBJ2-3, the full variable domain reads DVKVTQSSRYLVKRTGEKVFLECVQDMDHENMFWYRQDPGLGLRLIYFSYDVKMKEKGDIPEGYSVSREKKERFSLILESASTNQTSMYLCASSLYVPRGQGESDTQYFGPGTRLTVL.

In this sample, this clonotype turned up a few times. The V gene is TRBV10-3, the J gene TRBJ2-1; 9 bases line up with TRBD1. The CDR3 is 14 amino acids. V shed 6 bases, J shed 9 bases, and the junction held 9 bases outside the gene matches. CDR1 and CDR2 (germline): ENHRY, SYGVKD. The CDR3 region has the DNA TGTGCCATCAGAAAGGGACAGGGAGGTGGTGAGCAGTTCTTC. Amino acids: CAIRKGQGGGEQFF.

There are many counts of this clonotype. This chain connects TRBV30 to TRBJ1-1; D unresolved. V lost 0 bases and J lost 2, with 7 bases in between. CDR3 length: 13 amino acids. Germline V gene data show CDR1 as GTSNPN and CDR2 as SVGIG (reference sequence). Here the CDR3 reads CAWSVGDNTEAFF. CDR3 DNA: TGTGCCTGGAGTGTAGGCGATAACACTGAAGCTTTCTTT.

The V and J genes are TRBV7-2 and TRBJ2-1, with 11 bases lining up with TRBD2. Germline V CDR1 and CDR2: SGHTA, FQGNSA. The trim removed 4 bases at V and 6 bases at J, leaving 8 bases unmatched. CDR3 length: 16 amino acids. CDR3 region: CASSSSSGRLSNEQFF. The CDR3 DNA sequence: TGTGCCAGCAGCTCTTCTAGCGGGAGGCTATCCAATGAGCAGTTCTTC.

The gene calls are TRBV12-3 or TRBV12-4 and TRBJ2-7; D is unclear. This CDR3 is built from 15 residues. Between the trimmed V and J ends, which lost 2 bases and 5 bases, there was a span of 16 bases. CDR3 amino acids: CASSLWAGPRDEQYF. The CDR3, as DNA: TGTGCCAGCAGTTTATGGGCAGGACCACGCGACGAGCAGTACTTC.

The V and J genes are TRBV29-1 and TRBJ1-4; 11 bases agree with TRBD1. The CDR3 covers 16 residues. The V gene's germline CDR1 is SQVTM and CDR2 ANQGSEA. J gave up 4 bases and V 3 bases, and 7 bases lay outside the gene matches. CDR3 sequence: CSVDGGQGADNEKLFF. CDR3 in DNA: TGCAGCGTTGATGGTGGACAGGGGGCAGATAATGAAAAACTGTTTTTT. The full variable domain, with the rest looked up from reference TRBV29-1 and TRBJ1-4, is SAVISQKPSRDICQRGTSLTIQCQVDSQVTMMFWYRQQPGQSLTLIATANQGSEATYESGFVIDKFPISRPNLTFSTLTVSNMSPEDSSIYLCSVDGGQGADNEKLFFGSGTQLSVL.